Reported below is one TCR beta chain. In the authors' methods: Estimation of nucleated cell counts was performed using reference gene primer amplification. TCRdb keeps only in-frame clones here, not all; method: immunoSEQ multiplex PCR. V and J calls and clone size follow that table, whereas D and trimming were derived from the DNA. The table has tens of thousands of clones, around 84% seen once. This entry is derived from a study of blood T cell repertoires in COVID-19. About the study: Acute and convalescent COVID-19 specimens originated in the United States, Italy and Spain.

The germline V gene encodes CDR1 KGHDR and CDR2 SFDVKD. The ends were cut back, 4 bases at V and 3 bases at J, with 14 bases in the middle. The CDR3 runs to 15 residues. The sample comprised peripheral blood. The chain is built from TRBV24-1 and TRBJ2-5; D possibly corresponds to TRBD1 (6 bases). The sequence was obtained from a man older than 75 with active or convalescent COVID-19. The CDR3 reads CATSDWTVAKETQYF. CDR3 nucleotide sequence: TGTGCCACCAGTGACTGGACAGTGGCAAAAGAGACCCAGTACTTC.